This paragraph covers one TCR beta chain sequence. Its specificity is unknown. The CDR3 extends over 11 amino acids. V was trimmed by 11 bases and J by 1 base, leaving 8 bases between them. Germline assignment: CDR1 MNHEY and CDR2 SVGAGI. This record belongs to a study of OX40 agonist ivuxolimab in advanced cancers. Study in general: Ivuxolimab, an agonist antibody against OX40 (CD134), was given to patients.

Using immunoSEQ multiplex PCR, the repertoire was profiled, and TCRdb retains in-frame clones only, with some absent. The sample carries around 74,000 clones, over 80% recorded once. Findings of the study overall: Relative to CD4+ cells, CD8+ T cells on average had more expanded clones. Which antigen the expanded peripheral T cells recognized is unknown.

This chain uses TRBV6-5 with TRBJ1-1; D ambiguous. This sample comprised CD4+ or CD8+ T cells sorted from blood, obtained in a trial of the OX40 agonist ivuxolimab. This TCR derives from an adult with an advanced solid tumor such as melanoma, head and neck, liver or kidney cancer. CDR3 residues: CASNKNTEAFF. In DNA form, the CDR3 reads TGTGCCTCGAACAAGAACACTGAAGCTTTCTTT.